This TCR beta chain derives from a study of CD8+ T cells in alopecia areata listed by TCRdb under 2018. Study-wide context: The treated patients, all with moderate-to-severe alopecia areata, were enrolled in an open-label pilot trial of oral tofacitinib given at 5 to 10 mg twice daily. High-throughput TCRbeta sequencing was used to examine T cell clonal expansion in alopecia areata in both the C3H/HeJ mouse model and human patients. RNA came from the PAXgene miRNA kit for fixed scalp, the miRNeasy kit for PBMCs, and the RNeasy kit for mouse skin. Biopsies were taken from tofacitinib-treated patients at baseline and again at 4 and 24 weeks into treatment, and several of those patients also had a later scalp biopsy. Amplification of TCRbeta CDR3 regions was done by immunoSEQ multiplex PCR using 35 Vbeta forward primers and 13 Jbeta reverse primers. Human TCRbeta sequencing covered scalp tissue and sorted CD4+ and CD8+ peripheral blood T cells from patchy and totalis/universalis alopecia areata patients and healthy controls. Tofacitinib was given for 6 to 18 months, followed by 6 months of follow-up off drug to assess delayed response and recurrence. Scalp clonality was compared among normal scalp (n=4), patchy alopecia areata scalp (n=8), and alopecia totalis/universalis scalp (n=8).

What the research found in general, with its limitations: Compared with normal scalp, lesional scalp, particularly in alopecia totalis/universalis, had higher clonality and more expanded CD8+ clones, which suggests antigenic drive. Unlike mouse skin, which is dominated by gammadelta T cells, normal human skin has resident alphabeta T cells that are also sequenced, and this complicates analysis of the scalp TCR repertoire. TCR sequences shared between patients were less clear than in mice, possibly partly because of HLA diversity in the patient population.

The library was prepared using the immunoSEQ multiplex PCR assay. To provide template for TCR sequencing, every sample had RNA extracted and reverse transcribed into cDNA. SuperScript III was used to make first-strand cDNA, primed with a 2:1 mix of oligo-dT and random hexamers. Amplification bias was assessed with a synthetic immune receptor repertoire, and residual bias was removed computationally. In the original analysis: Raw reads were preprocessed for error removal, and CDR3 was defined according to IMGT conventions as running from the conserved cysteine to phenylalanine. To get clonality, Shannon entropy was normalized by log2 of the number of productive unique TCRs and the result was subtracted from 1. CD4 or CD8 identity of scalp clones was inferred by cross-referencing scalp TCRbeta sequences with sorted blood CD4 and CD8 repertoires. Entries here come from immuneACCESS through TCRdb and include only in-frame sequences with V and J called. Some clones fail to appear in such tables; in the studies checked, an unresolved V gene covers under half of the shortfall, and the cause of the remainder is unknown. The V and J calls and clone size are taken from that table; D and trimming were inferred from the DNA. The sample contains 140,000 to 150,000 clones, roughly 50% of them found a single time. Clones ranked in the top ten supply 5% to 7% of the sample.

Concerning this clone itself: What antigen it recognizes has not been identified. It has no much larger one-base neighbor in the sample; base qualities were not kept.

The CDR3 covers 14 residues, taking in both the cysteine and the phenylalanine. Only the CDR3 DNA is retained, 42 bases long and in frame from the first base. V trim: 4 bases; J trim: 5 bases; unmatched bases: 3. The germline V gene provides CDR1 SGHRS and CDR2 YFSETQ. What this sample's time point label stands for: baseline before oral tofacitinib. Peripheral blood and lesional scalp punch biopsies were obtained from patients with alopecia areata. After PBMCs were isolated by density centrifugation and stained for CD3, CD4 and CD8, a FACSAria was used to sort CD4+ and CD8+ T cells. The sample consisted of CD4+ T cells sorted from blood, taken at week 0. This receptor chain uses TRBV5-1 and TRBJ1-6, with TRBD1 matching 7 junction bases. This clonotype was sampled from a human donor with alopecia areata. The nucleotide sequence is TGCGCCAGCAGCCTAGGGACAGATAATTCACCCCTCCACTTT. The encoded protein is CASSLGTDNSPLHF. The CDR3 plus the reference TRBV5-1 and TRBJ1-6 genes for the other parts give the full variable domain: KAGVTQTPRYLIKTRGQQVTLSCSPISGHRSVSWYQQTPGQGLQFLFEYFSETQRNKGNFPGRFSGRQFSNSRSEMNVSTLELGDSALYLCASSLGTDNSPLHFGNGTRLTVT.